Following are 11 T cell receptor beta chains from one sample sequenced in a study of cytomegalovirus exposure and HLA in healthy donors. PCR primers comprised 60 Vbeta and 13 Jbeta primers. The data were produced by immunoSEQ multiplex PCR, yet TCRdb's version contains in-frame clones alone and is incomplete. There are about 120,000 clones in the sample; around four fifths occur only once, and under 1.2% lies in the top ten. Sequenced: PBMCs. Every receptor here comes from a human donor in good health.

This clone was counted a single time. The chain combines TRBV18 with TRBJ2-2, with D perhaps TRBD1 (5 bases). The germline V and J ends were trimmed by 0 bases and 4 bases, with 9 bases remaining between them. This CDR3 contains 15 residues. Germline loops: CDR1 KGHSH, CDR2 LQKENI. The CDR3 here is CASSPPAGRTGELFF. The CDR3 coding sequence is TGTGCCAGCTCACCACCGGCAGGGCGCACCGGGGAGCTGTTTTTT.

J is TRBJ1-5 and V is TRBV7-2; no definite D call. V shed 3 bases and J shed 10 bases, with 13 bases lying between them. This CDR3 has 13 amino acids. Germline CDR1 SGHTA, CDR2 FQGNSA. The CDR3 DNA is TGTGCCAGCAGCTTGTGGGAGAATCGCCCCCAGCATTTT. Translation gives CASSLWENRPQHF.

V usage is TRBV4-1 and J usage is TRBJ1-1; 8 nucleotides line up with TRBD1. CDR1 and CDR2 from the germline V gene are MGHRA and YSYEKL. The CDR3 totals 15 residues. With 3 bases clipped from V and 5 bases from J, the junction kept 8 bases outside the gene matches. In nucleotides, the CDR3 is TGCGCCAGCAGCCAGCTGACAGGGGCGAAGACTGAAGCTTTCTTT. Its translation: CASSQLTGAKTEAFF.

This sequence joins TRBV28 and TRBJ1-2; the match to TRBD1 covers 9 bases. Germline assignment: CDR1 MDHEN and CDR2 SYDVKM. The trim removed 4 bases at V and 5 bases at J, leaving 8 bases unmatched. This CDR3 is 15 amino acids long. CDR3 amino acids: CASSSRDRDLYGYTF. Here the CDR3 DNA reads TGTGCCAGCAGTTCCCGGGACAGGGACCTATATGGCTACACCTTC.

The V call is TRBV7-2, the J call TRBJ2-7; 8 bases line up with TRBD2. The V gene's germline CDR1 is SGHTA and CDR2 FQGNSA. Germline trimming cut 7 bases from V and 5 bases from J; bases unmatched to any gene: 7. The CDR3 contains 13 residues. The CDR3 here is CASNQAGENEQYF. For the CDR3, the DNA is TGTGCCAGCAACCAAGCGGGGGAGAACGAGCAGTACTTC.

This clone came up a few times. This chain links TRBV4-1 with TRBJ1-1; D uncertain. This CDR3 is built from 14 residues. V lost 4 bases to trimming and J lost 8 bases, with 17 bases between them. Germline V lookup: CDR1 MGHRA, CDR2 YSYEKL. This CDR3 is CASSRTPPAPEAFF. The CDR3 nucleotides read TGCGCCAGCAGCCGGACTCCACCGGCACCCGAAGCTTTCTTT.

This clone was seen only a few times. This chain links TRBV19 with TRBJ1-5; 7 bases are a match to TRBD1. Germline values: CDR1 LNHDA, CDR2 SQIVND (reference sequence). After removal of 0 bases from V and 11 bases from J, the junction contained 10 bases not matched to a gene. This CDR3 is built from 15 residues. CDR3 sequence: CASSIDRQGPRAQHF. CDR3 nucleotide sequence: TGTGCCAGTAGTATAGATCGACAGGGCCCGAGGGCCCAGCATTTT.

In DNA, the CDR3 is TGTGCCTGGAGTACCAGACAGCACCGTCTCGGTTCACCCCTCCACTTT. The encoded protein is CAWSTRQHRLGSPLHF. The chain recombines TRBV30 with TRBJ1-6; possibly TRBD1 for D (5 bases). V was clipped by 2 bases and J by 9 bases, with 20 bases between them. CDR3 length: 16 amino acids. Germline loops: CDR1 GTSNPN, CDR2 SVGIG (reference sequence).

The rearrangement links TRBV6-6 to TRBJ2-5; D is perhaps TRBD1 (5 bases). The CDR3 spans 15 residues. The V end was cut by 6 bases, the J end by 1 base, with 15 bases between. The germline V gene encodes CDR1 MNHNY and CDR2 SVGAGI (reference sequence). The CDR3 nucleotides read TGTGCCAGCAGGGACACCTGGGGAATCCAAGAGACCCAGTACTTC. Protein sequence: CASRDTWGIQETQYF.

V and J are TRBV19 and TRBJ1-4, with D perhaps matching TRBD1 (5 bases). The V gene lost 4 bases and the J gene lost 5 bases, with 11 bases spanning the gap. Germline values: CDR1 LNHDA, CDR2 SQIVND (reference sequence). This CDR3 is built from 14 residues. CDR3 loop: CASSSQGKNEKLFF. The DNA of the CDR3 is TGTGCCAGTAGTAGTCAGGGTAAAAATGAAAAACTGTTTTTT.

Of note for this clone: At one end, the junction sequence differs from germline, possibly due to a read error. The rearrangement uses TRBV19 and TRBJ2-7, with 7 bases lining up with TRBD1. The CDR3 totals 13 residues. Germline values: CDR1 LNHDA, CDR2 SQIVND (reference sequence). The CDR3 nucleotides read TGTGCCAGTAGTTACAGGGGCTCCGACGAGCAGTACTTC. This translates into CASSYRGSDEQYF.